The 19 T cell receptor beta chains below were found in one sample sequenced in a study of blood T cell repertoires in COVID-19. Clones were sequenced by immunoSEQ multiplex PCR, and TCRdb holds only the in-frame ones, with some missing. The table includes about 350,000 clones, about nine tenths detected once. The sequencing sample was made of PBMCs or T cells enriched from blood (not recorded which). The source of these receptors is a woman between 25 and 40 years old who had been exposed to COVID-19.

The rearrangement links TRBV27 to TRBJ1-2; D is uncertain. Germline CDR1 reads MNHEY; CDR2 reads SMNVEV (reference sequence). V lost 3 bases to trimming and J lost 2 bases, with 16 bases between them. The CDR3 contains 16 residues. The CDR3 DNA is TGTGCCAGCAGTTTCTCCGTCAGGCCTCAGAACTATGGCTACACCTTC. Translating gives CASSFSVRPQNYGYTF.

V is TRBV7-9 and J is TRBJ1-5, with TRBD1 matching over 10 bases. The V gene's germline CDR1 is SEHNR and CDR2 FQNEAQ (reference sequence). This CDR3 has 16 amino acids. Trimming cost V 2 bases and J 5 bases; bases outside gene matches: 6. The DNA of the CDR3 is TGTGCCAGCAGCTTATGGGTCGGACAGGGGGATCAGCCCCAGCATTTT. Its protein product is CASSLWVGQGDQPQHF.

J is TRBJ1-6 and V is TRBV9; 8 bases agree with TRBD1. Looked up from germline, CDR1 is SGDLS and CDR2 is YYNGEE. The V segment lost 4 bases and the J segment 9 bases; nucleotides outside the gene matches: 9. The CDR3 loop spans 15 amino acids. CDR3: CASSSDGQGRSPLHF. Here the CDR3 DNA reads TGTGCCAGCAGCTCCGACGGACAGGGTCGTTCACCCCTCCACTTT. Full variable domain (missing parts from reference TRBV9 and TRBJ1-6): DSGVTQTPKHLITATGQRVTLRCSPRSGDLSVYWYQQSLDQGLQFLIQYYNGEERAKGNILERFSAQQFPDLHSELNLSSLELGDSALYFCASSSDGQGRSPLHFGNGTRLTVT.

The chain carries TRBV19 and TRBJ2-6, with TRBD2 identical over 8 bases. Germline CDR1 is LNHDA and CDR2 is SQIVND (reference sequence). This CDR3 region has 23 residues. With 3 bases clipped from V and 0 bases from J, the junction kept 22 bases outside the gene matches. As DNA, the CDR3 is TGTGCCAGTAGTATTAAAGGGCAGGTGTCAGTTGCGGGAGGTCTCTCTGGGGCCAACGTCCTGACTTTC. It is translated as CASSIKGQVSVAGGLSGANVLTF.

This chain joins TRBV5-1 and TRBJ1-1; the D gene is possibly TRBD1 (6 bases). Trimming took 3 bases from V and 4 from J, leaving 16 bases between them. The CDR3 is 15 amino acids. Germline V gives CDR1 SGHRS, CDR2 YFSETQ. The CDR3 nucleotides are TGCGCCAGCAGCTATGGGAGGGGGTTCGGCACTGAAGCTTTCTTT. Amino acids: CASSYGRGFGTEAFF. Full variable domain (missing parts from reference TRBV5-1 and TRBJ1-1): KAGVTQTPRYLIKTRGQQVTLSCSPISGHRSVSWYQQTPGQGLQFLFEYFSETQRNKGNFPGRFSGRQFSNSRSEMNVSTLELGDSALYLCASSYGRGFGTEAFFGQGTRLTVV.

The DNA of the CDR3 is TGTGCCAGCAGCCCACCCGGGACTAGCGCTTATGAGACCCAGTACTTC. Residues: CASSPPGTSAYETQYF. The chain is built from TRBV5-4 and TRBJ2-5; TRBD2 aligns across 10 bases. Trimming took 4 bases from V and 5 from J; bases not matched to a gene: 11. CDR1 and CDR2 (germline): SGHNT, YYREEE (reference sequence). The CDR3 spans 16 residues.

The chain recombines TRBV5-1 with TRBJ2-7; 8 positions match TRBD1. V lost 1 base to trimming and J lost 5 bases; unmatched junction nucleotides: 5. CDR3 length: 14 residues. Germline lookup yields CDR1 SGHRS and CDR2 YFSETQ. DNA for the CDR3: TGCGCCAGCAGCTTGCCAGGGGGCGCGGACGAGCAGTACTTC. It translates to CASSLPGGADEQYF.

The V call is TRBV20-1, the J call TRBJ1-2; tentative D call: TRBD1 (6 bases). CDR3 size: 12 residues. Germline V gives CDR1 DFQATT, CDR2 SNEGSKA (reference sequence). V was pared by 3 bases and J by 8 bases, with 13 bases between. The CDR3 region is CSASWGGSGYTF. CDR3 sequence (DNA): TGCAGTGCTAGTTGGGGGGGCTCGGGCTACACCTTC.

The V gene is TRBV5-1, the J gene TRBJ2-7, with 10 bases identical to TRBD2. The CDR3 totals 18 residues. V lost 0 bases to trimming and J lost 0 bases; unmatched junction nucleotides: 9. Germline loops: CDR1 SGHRS, CDR2 YFSETQ. As DNA, the CDR3 is TGCGCCAGCAGCTTGGGGAATAGCGGGAGGTTGAGCTCCTACGAGCAGTACTTC. Amino acids: CASSLGNSGRLSSYEQYF.

V gene TRBV6-5 combines with J gene TRBJ1-2; the D gene is possibly TRBD1 (6 bases). Germline V lookup: CDR1 MNHEY, CDR2 SVGAGI. The V end was cut by 0 bases, the J end by 4 bases, with 9 bases between. The CDR3 is 14 residues long. In DNA, the CDR3 is TGTGCCAGCAGTTACTCTGGACAGAGCTATGGCTACACCTTC. This translates into CASSYSGQSYGYTF.

This chain links TRBV6-6 with TRBJ2-7, with TRBD2 matching over 12 bases. This CDR3 spans 20 amino acids. Germline lookup yields CDR1 MNHNY and CDR2 SVGAGI (reference sequence). Trimming removed 5 bases from V and 0 bases from J; junction bases left unmatched: 17. The CDR3 DNA is TGTGCCAGCAGTCCAAGCTGGGAGACTAGCGGGGGTTCCAGCTCCTACGAGCAGTACTTC. Amino acid sequence: CASSPSWETSGGSSSYEQYF.

The chain joins TRBV5-1 to TRBJ1-5; TRBD1 matches at 8 bases. The CDR3 has 14 amino acids. The germline V gene encodes CDR1 SGHRS and CDR2 YFSETQ. V gave up 4 bases and J gave up 5 bases; unmatched junction bases: 5. The DNA of the CDR3 is TGCGCCAGCAGCGTAACAGGGGGTCATCAGCCCCAGCATTTT. Protein product: CASSVTGGHQPQHF.

The chain uses TRBV4-2 and TRBJ1-1; the match to TRBD1 covers 8 bases. Germline-derived CDR1 and CDR2 are LGHNA and YNFKEQ. The CDR3 is made up of 15 amino acids. V lost 4 bases to trimming and J lost 2 bases; unmatched junction nucleotides: 6. This CDR3 reads CASSLGTGLNTEAFF. The CDR3 DNA is TGTGCCAGCAGCCTAGGGACAGGCCTAAACACTGAAGCTTTCTTT.

V usage is TRBV7-9 and J usage is TRBJ2-1; 7 bases match TRBD1. Per the germline V gene, CDR1 is SEHNR and CDR2 is FQNEAQ (reference sequence). Trimming cost V 5 bases and J 11 bases; bases outside gene matches: 6. The CDR3 has 12 amino acids. The DNA of the CDR3 is TGTGCCAGCAGCGAGACGGGACAGCAGCAGTTCTTC. Protein product: CASSETGQQQFF. Supplemented by reference TRBV7-9 and TRBJ2-1, the full variable domain reads DTGVSQNPRHKITKRGQNVTFRCDPISEHNRLYWYRQTLGQGPEFLTYFQNEAQLEKSRLLSDRFSAERPKGSFSTLEIQRTEQGDSAMYLCASSETGQQQFFGPGTRLTVL.

Written as DNA, the CDR3 is TGCGCCAGCAGCTTGGAGTGGACAGGTATCAATGAGCAGTTCTTC. Residues: CASSLEWTGINEQFF. The chain uses TRBV5-1 and TRBJ2-1; 7 bases fit TRBD1. CDR1 is SGHRS and CDR2 is YFSETQ in the germline V gene. The CDR3 spans 15 residues. V gave up 0 bases and J gave up 6 bases; unmatched junction bases: 6.

The rearrangement links TRBV19 to TRBJ1-2; perhaps TRBD1 as D (5 bases). The CDR3 is 12 amino acids. Germline CDR1 reads LNHDA; CDR2 reads SQIVND (reference sequence). The V end was cut by 11 bases, the J end by 2 bases, with 12 bases between. In nucleotides, the CDR3 is TGTGCCTGTCATGGGGGGAACTATGGCTACACCTTC. Its translation is CACHGGNYGYTF. Full variable domain (rest looked up from reference TRBV19 and TRBJ1-2): DGGITQSPKYLFRKEGQNVTLSCEQNLNHDAMYWYRQDPGQGLRLIYYSQIVNDFQKGDIAEGYSVSREKKESFPLTVTSAQKNPTAFYLCACHGGNYGYTFGSGTRLTVV.

This clone was observed once. This chain's CDR3 is CASSPSGQSINTGELFF. As DNA, the CDR3 is TGTGCCAGCTCACCTTCGGGACAGTCAATTAACACCGGGGAGCTGTTTTTT. The chain recombines TRBV18 with TRBJ2-2; 7 bases are a match to TRBD1. The CDR3 covers 17 residues. Germline values: CDR1 KGHSH, CDR2 LQKENI. The trim removed 3 bases at V and 2 bases at J, leaving 9 bases unmatched. Using reference TRBV18 and TRBJ2-2 for the parts outside the CDR3, the full variable domain is NAGVMQNPRHLVRRRGQEARLRCSPMKGHSHVYWYRQLPEEGLKFMVYLQKENIIDESGMPKERFSAEFPKEGPSILRIQQVVRGDSAAYFCASSPSGQSINTGELFFGEGSRLTVL.

This clone appeared a few times. The chain joins TRBV9 to TRBJ2-1, with TRBD2 matching 8 bases. The length of the CDR3 is 14 residues. Germline V CDR1 and CDR2: SGDLS, YYNGEE. V lost 3 bases, J lost 8 bases, and 7 bases stayed unmatched. The CDR3 DNA sequence: TGTGCCAGCAGCGGACGGACTAGCCGAGATGAGCAGTTCTTC. The encoded protein is CASSGRTSRDEQFF. The whole variable domain, remainder taken from reference TRBV9 and TRBJ2-1, is DSGVTQTPKHLITATGQRVTLRCSPRSGDLSVYWYQQSLDQGLQFLIQYYNGEERAKGNILERFSAQQFPDLHSELNLSSLELGDSALYFCASSGRTSRDEQFFGPGTRLTVL.

The chain carries TRBV15 and TRBJ1-2; no definite D call. This CDR3 has 13 residues. Trimming took 1 base from V and 5 from J, leaving 8 bases between them. Germline CDR1 is LNHNV and CDR2 is YYDKDF (reference sequence). This chain's CDR3 is CATSRGRGYGYTF. In DNA, the CDR3 is TGTGCCACCAGCAGAGGTCGGGGATATGGCTACACCTTC. Supplemented by reference TRBV15 and TRBJ1-2, the full variable domain reads DAMVIQNPRYQVTQFGKPVTLSCSQTLNHNVMYWYQQKSSQAPKLLFHYYDKDFNNEADTPDNFQSRRPNTSFCFLDIRSPGLGDTAMYLCATSRGRGYGYTFGSGTRLTVV.